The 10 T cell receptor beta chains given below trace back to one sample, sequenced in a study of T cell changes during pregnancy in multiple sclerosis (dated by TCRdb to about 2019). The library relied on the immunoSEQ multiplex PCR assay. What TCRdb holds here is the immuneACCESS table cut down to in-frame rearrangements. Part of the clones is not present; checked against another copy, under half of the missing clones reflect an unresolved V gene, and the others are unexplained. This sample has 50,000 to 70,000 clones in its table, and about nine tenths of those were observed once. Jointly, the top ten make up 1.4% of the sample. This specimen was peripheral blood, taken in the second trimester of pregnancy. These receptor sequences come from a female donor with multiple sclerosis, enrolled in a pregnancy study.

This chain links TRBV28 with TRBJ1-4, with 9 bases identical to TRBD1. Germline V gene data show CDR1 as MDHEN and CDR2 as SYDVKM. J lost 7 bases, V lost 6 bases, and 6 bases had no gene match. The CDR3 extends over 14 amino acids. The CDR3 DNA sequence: TGTGCCAGCAGCGTGACAGGGGGGCGTGAAAAACTGTTTTTT. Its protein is CASSVTGGREKLFF. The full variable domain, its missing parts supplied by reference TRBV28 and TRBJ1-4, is DVKVTQSSRYLVKRTGEKVFLECVQDMDHENMFWYRQDPGLGLRLIYFSYDVKMKEKGDIPEGYSVSREKKERFSLILESASTNQTSMYLCASSVTGGREKLFFGSGTQLSVL.

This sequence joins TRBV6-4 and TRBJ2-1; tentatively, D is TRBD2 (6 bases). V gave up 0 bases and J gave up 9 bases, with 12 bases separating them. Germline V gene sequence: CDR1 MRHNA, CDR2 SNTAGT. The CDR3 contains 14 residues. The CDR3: CASSDSASVGEQFF. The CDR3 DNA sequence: TGTGCCAGCAGTGACTCGGCTAGCGTAGGTGAGCAGTTCTTC.

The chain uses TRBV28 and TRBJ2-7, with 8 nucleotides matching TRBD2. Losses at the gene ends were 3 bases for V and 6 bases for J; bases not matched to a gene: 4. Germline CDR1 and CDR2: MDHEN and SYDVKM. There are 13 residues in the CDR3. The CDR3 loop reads CASSFTGGTEQYF. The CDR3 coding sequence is TGTGCCAGCAGTTTCACGGGAGGGACCGAGCAGTACTTC.

The DNA of the CDR3 is TGTGCCAGCAGCCCCCAGGGGAGCTACAATGAGCAGTTCTTC. Residues: CASSPQGSYNEQFF. This chain connects TRBV13 to TRBJ2-1; a possible D gene is TRBD1 (6 bases). The V gene lost 5 bases and the J gene lost 3 bases, with 11 bases spanning the gap. CDR1 and CDR2 from the germline V gene are PRHDT and FYEKMQ (reference sequence). The length of the CDR3 is 14 residues.

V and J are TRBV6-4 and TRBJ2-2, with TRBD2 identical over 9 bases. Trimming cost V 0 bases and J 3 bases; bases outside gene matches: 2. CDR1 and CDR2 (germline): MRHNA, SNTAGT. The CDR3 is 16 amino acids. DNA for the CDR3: TGTGCCAGCAGTGACTCGAGGACTAGCGACACCGGGGAGCTGTTTTTT. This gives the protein CASSDSRTSDTGELFF.

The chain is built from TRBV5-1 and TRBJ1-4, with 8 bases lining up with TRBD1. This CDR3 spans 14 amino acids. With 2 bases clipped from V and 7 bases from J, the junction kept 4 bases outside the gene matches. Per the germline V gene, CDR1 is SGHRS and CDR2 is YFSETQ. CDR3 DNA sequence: TGCGCCAGCAGCTTACAGGGGGAAGGTGAAAAACTGTTTTTT. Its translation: CASSLQGEGEKLFF.

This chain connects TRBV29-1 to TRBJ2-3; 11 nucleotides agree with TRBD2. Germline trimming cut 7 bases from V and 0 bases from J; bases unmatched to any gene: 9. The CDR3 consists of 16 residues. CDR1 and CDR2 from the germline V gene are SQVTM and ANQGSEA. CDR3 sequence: CSGISGRVSSTDTQYF. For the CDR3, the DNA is TGCAGCGGAATTAGCGGGAGGGTCTCTAGCACAGATACGCAGTATTTT.

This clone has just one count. As DNA, the CDR3 is TGTGCCAGCAGCTTAGATTCGGAGCATGAGCAGTTCTTC. Protein sequence: CASSLDSEHEQFF. This chain connects TRBV7-9 to TRBJ2-1, with D unclear. V was cut by 1 base and J by 8 bases, with 9 bases left in between. The CDR3 totals 13 residues. Germline CDR1 is SEHNR and CDR2 is FQNEAQ (reference sequence).

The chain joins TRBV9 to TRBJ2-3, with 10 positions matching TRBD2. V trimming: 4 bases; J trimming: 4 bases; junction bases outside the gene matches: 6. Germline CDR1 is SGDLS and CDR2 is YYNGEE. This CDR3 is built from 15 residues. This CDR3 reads CASSRIAGGADTQYF. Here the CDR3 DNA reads TGTGCCAGCAGCCGTATAGCGGGAGGAGCAGATACGCAGTATTTT.

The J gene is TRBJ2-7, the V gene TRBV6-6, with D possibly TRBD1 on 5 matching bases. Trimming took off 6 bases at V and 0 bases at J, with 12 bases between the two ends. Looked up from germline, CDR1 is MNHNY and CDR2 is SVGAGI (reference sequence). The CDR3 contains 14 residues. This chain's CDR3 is CASSSTESSYEQYF. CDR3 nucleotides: TGTGCCAGCAGCTCGACAGAGAGCTCCTACGAGCAGTACTTC.